The clone carrying this TCR beta chain was detected only a few times. Its specificity is unknown. The assay that was used to sequence DNA from cultured CD4+ T cells was the Oncomine TCR Beta short-read assay. Genomic DNA was isolated from CD4+ T cells that had been cultured. Using its own MiXCR run on the PCR reads, TCRdb lists one record per CDR3 protein. This sample carries more than 10,000 distinct CDR3 sequences, about 30% of them seen once, and the ten largest clones take more than 11%. The source of the sample is a study of vaccination and CD4 T cells after COVID-19. Overall study: The stimulus for the cells was overlapping spike peptides derived from SARS-CoV-2, HCoV-NL63, HCoV-OC43 and HCoV-229E.

Treatment noted: roughly nine-day PBMC culture with coronavirus spike peptide pools or control peptides (ViraFEST assay). Prior to the COVID-19 pandemic (2011-2018), the unexposed donor's CD4+ T cells were collected. This CDR3 has 16 amino acids. Germline values: CDR1 DFQATT, CDR2 SNEGSKA (reference sequence). Trimming at V came to 6 bases and at J to 4 bases, leaving 14 bases not matched to a gene. The rearrangement joins TRBV20-1 to TRBJ1-3, with TRBD1 matching over 8 bases. The clonotype originates from a human donor in good health. Material: CD4+ T cells from blood, cultured in vitro. This chain's CDR3 is CSAPDGNRGSGNTIYF. The CDR3 DNA reads as TGCAGTGCCCCAGATGGGAACAGGGGGTCGGGAAACACCATATATTTT.